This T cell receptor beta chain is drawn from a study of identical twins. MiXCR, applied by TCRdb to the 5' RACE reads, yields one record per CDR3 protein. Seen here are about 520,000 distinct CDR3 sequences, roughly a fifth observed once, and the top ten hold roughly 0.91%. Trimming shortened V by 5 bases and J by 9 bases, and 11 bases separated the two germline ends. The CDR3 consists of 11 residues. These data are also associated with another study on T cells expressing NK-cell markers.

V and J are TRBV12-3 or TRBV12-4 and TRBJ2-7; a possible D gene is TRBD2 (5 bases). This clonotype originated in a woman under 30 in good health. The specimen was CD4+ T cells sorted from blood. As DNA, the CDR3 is TGTGCCAGCAGTCTCGGGGATTTGCAGTACTTC. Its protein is CASSLGDLQYF.